The 32 T cell receptor beta chains below all came from one sample that was sequenced in a study of control samples from healthy donors and cancer patients. Assay: immunoSEQ multiplex PCR; the TCRdb copy retains only in-frame clones and omits some. The table includes over 100,000 clones, approximately 88% detected once. Input material: blood. The source is a man aged 35 to 55 in good health.

The chain is built from TRBV5-1 and TRBJ2-7, with 7 positions matching TRBD1. Germline trimming cut 5 bases from V and 5 bases from J; bases unmatched to any gene: 13. The CDR3 has 15 residues. Germline V lookup: CDR1 SGHRS, CDR2 YFSETQ. In DNA form, the CDR3 reads TGCGCCAGCAGGCCCCCAGGGGGAAGCACCAACGAGCAGTACTTC. The encoded protein is CASRPPGGSTNEQYF. Full variable domain (remainder filled in from reference TRBV5-1 and TRBJ2-7): KAGVTQTPRYLIKTRGQQVTLSCSPISGHRSVSWYQQTPGQGLQFLFEYFSETQRNKGNFPGRFSGRQFSNSRSEMNVSTLELGDSALYLCASRPPGGSTNEQYFGPGTRLTVT.

The chain links TRBV24-1 to TRBJ1-4; TRBD1 aligns across 7 bases. CDR1 is KGHDR, CDR2 SFDVKD, per germline. V was pared by 2 bases and J by 7 bases, with 6 bases of the junction left unmatched. CDR3 size: 15 residues. The CDR3 DNA follows: TGTGCCACCAGTGATTCAGGGACAGCCAGTGAAAAACTGTTTTTT. It is translated as CATSDSGTASEKLFF.

The chain carries TRBV19 and TRBJ2-7; maybe TRBD2 (6 bases). CDR1 and CDR2 from the germline V gene are LNHDA and SQIVND (reference sequence). The CDR3 is made up of 15 amino acids. Trimming left V 5 bases short and J 3 bases short, with 17 bases between. The CDR3 DNA reads TGTGCCAGTAGTTCCCTGCCCGGGGGTAGCTACGAGCAGTACTTC. This encodes CASSSLPGGSYEQYF.

The V and J genes are TRBV12-3 or TRBV12-4 and TRBJ1-2; D not certain. V lost 10 bases and J lost 0, with 9 bases in between. The CDR3 runs 12 residues. The CDR3 coding sequence is TGTGCCACGTCGATGGCTAACTATGGCTACACCTTC. This translates into CATSMANYGYTF.

This rearrangement joins TRBV5-1 to TRBJ1-1; no reliable D call. Germline V gene sequence: CDR1 SGHRS, CDR2 YFSETQ. CDR3 length: 14 residues. V lost 3 bases, J lost 1 base, and 10 bases lay in between. The CDR3 nucleotides are TGCGCCAGCAGCTGGGCACAAGCGAACACTGAAGCTTTCTTT. It codes for CASSWAQANTEAFF. The full variable domain, completed using reference TRBV5-1 and TRBJ1-1, is KAGVTQTPRYLIKTRGQQVTLSCSPISGHRSVSWYQQTPGQGLQFLFEYFSETQRNKGNFPGRFSGRQFSNSRSEMNVSTLELGDSALYLCASSWAQANTEAFFGQGTRLTVV.

This rearrangement joins TRBV6-5 to TRBJ2-7; D gene uncertain. This CDR3 spans 13 amino acids. The germline V and J ends were trimmed by 2 bases and 4 bases, with 9 bases remaining between them. Germline CDR1 MNHEY, CDR2 SVGAGI. CDR3 region: CASSYRAQYEQYF. For the CDR3, the DNA is TGTGCCAGCAGTTACAGGGCCCAGTACGAGCAGTACTTC.

V usage is TRBV4-3 and J usage is TRBJ1-6; 12 bases are shared with TRBD1. Germline trimming cut 5 bases from V and 9 bases from J; bases unmatched to any gene: 8. The CDR3 runs to 16 residues. Germline lookup yields CDR1 LGHNA and CDR2 YSLEER. As DNA, the CDR3 is TGCGCCAGCAGCGCCCCCGGGACAGGGGGCCCTTCACCCCTCCACTTT. Its protein is CASSAPGTGGPSPLHF.

The chain links TRBV28 to TRBJ1-1, with D maybe TRBD1 (6 bases). CDR1 is MDHEN and CDR2 is SYDVKM in the germline V gene. The CDR3 is made up of 13 amino acids. V gave up 6 bases and J gave up 4 bases, with 12 bases separating them. CDR3 sequence: CASRRNRATEAFF. CDR3 DNA: TGTGCCAGCAGAAGAAACAGGGCCACTGAAGCTTTCTTT. Using reference TRBV28 and TRBJ1-1 for the parts outside the CDR3, the full variable domain is DVKVTQSSRYLVKRTGEKVFLECVQDMDHENMFWYRQDPGLGLRLIYFSYDVKMKEKGDIPEGYSVSREKKERFSLILESASTNQTSMYLCASRRNRATEAFFGQGTRLTVV.

This clone showed up just once. J is TRBJ2-7 and V is TRBV5-6, with D unclear. With 2 bases removed from V and 6 bases from J, the gap between germline ends came to 21 bases. The CDR3 consists of 16 residues. Germline-derived CDR1 and CDR2 are SGHDT and YYEEEE. The CDR3 loop is CASSFFDRVQMGEQYF. CDR3 bases: TGTGCCAGCAGCTTTTTCGATAGGGTACAGATGGGCGAGCAGTACTTC.

The J gene is TRBJ2-5, the V gene TRBV2, with 7 bases that match TRBD2. CDR3 length equals 15 residues. The trim removed 8 bases at V and 5 bases at J, leaving 14 bases unmatched. Germline values: CDR1 SNHLY, CDR2 FYNNEI. For the CDR3, the DNA is TGTGCCAGCTCCTCTGCGGGAGTTGTGGGTGAGACCCAGTACTTC. It yields the protein CASSSAGVVGETQYF. Together with reference TRBV2 and TRBJ2-5, the CDR3 gives the full variable domain: EPEVTQTPSHQVTQMGQEVILRCVPISNHLYFYWYRQILGQKVEFLVSFYNNEISEKSEIFDDQFSVERPDGSNFTLKIRSTKLEDSAMYFCASSSAGVVGETQYFGPGTRLLVL.

The genes are TRBV10-3 and TRBJ1-1; a possible D gene is TRBD1 (5 bases). Germline CDR1 ENHRY, CDR2 SYGVKD. The CDR3 consists of 15 residues. V shed 0 bases and J shed 4 bases, with 12 bases lying between them. CDR3 in amino acids: CAISESPGLGTEAFF. CDR3 DNA sequence: TGTGCCATCAGTGAGTCCCCGGGACTGGGCACTGAAGCTTTCTTT.

This clone was seen a handful of times. The chain is built from TRBV19 and TRBJ1-6, with 7 nucleotides matching TRBD1. V dropped 6 bases and J dropped 7; count of bases not matched to a gene: 6. In germline, CDR1 is LNHDA, CDR2 SQIVND (reference sequence). The CDR3 has 14 amino acids. This CDR3 is CASSPGQRNSPLHF. The CDR3 coding sequence is TGTGCCAGTAGCCCGGGACAGAGAAATTCACCCCTCCACTTT.

The chain uses TRBV10-1 and TRBJ1-2; D possibly corresponds to TRBD1 (6 bases). With 0 bases removed from V and 8 bases from J, the gap between germline ends came to 13 bases. Per the germline V gene, CDR1 is WNHNN and CDR2 is SYGVQD (reference sequence). The CDR3 runs to 14 residues. CDR3 amino acids: CASSESTGFGGYTF. Here the CDR3 DNA reads TGCGCCAGCAGTGAGTCCACAGGGTTTGGCGGCTACACCTTC.

J is TRBJ1-1 and V is TRBV10-3; TRBD1 aligns across 8 bases. This CDR3 is built from 20 residues. Germline V gene data show CDR1 as ENHRY and CDR2 as SYGVKD. The V gene end was trimmed by 1 base and the J gene end by 0 bases; junction bases not matched to a gene: 16. DNA of the CDR3: TGTGCCATCAGTGAGTATTATTTTAAACAGGGGGAACAACTGAACACTGAAGCTTTCTTT. Translated, it gives CAISEYYFKQGEQLNTEAFF.

On this clone itself: Mismatch with germline at one junction end may stem from a read error. This chain connects TRBV15 to TRBJ1-6; a weak D match, TRBD1 (5 bases). The CDR3 is 14 residues long. Germline V lookup: CDR1 LNHNV, CDR2 YYDKDF (reference sequence). The CDR3 DNA reads as TGTGCCACCAGCAGAGATCGGGGGGACCCTAAGCTTCTCTTT. Translating it yields CATSRDRGDPKLLF. Looking up the rest from reference TRBV15 and TRBJ1-6 gives the full variable domain: DAMVIQNPRYQVTQFGKPVTLSCSQTLNHNVMYWYQQKSSQAPKLLFHYYDKDFNNEADTPDNFQSRRPNTSFCFLDIRSPGLGDTAMYLCATSRDRGDPKLLFGNGTRLTVT.

This rearrangement joins TRBV27 to TRBJ1-5; 7 bases align to TRBD1. CDR1 MNHEY and CDR2 SMNVEV come from the germline V gene (reference sequence). This CDR3 has 14 amino acids. The ends lost 6 bases at V and 3 bases at J; junction bases unmatched: 5. CDR3 in DNA: TGTGCCAGCAGGCAGGGGGGGCCCAATCAGCCCCAGCATTTT. It encodes CASRQGGPNQPQHF.

The chain links TRBV2 to TRBJ1-5, with TRBD1 matching over 7 bases. Germline V CDR1 and CDR2: SNHLY, FYNNEI. The CDR3 extends over 14 amino acids. With 6 bases clipped from V and 3 bases from J, the junction kept 5 bases outside the gene matches. Here the CDR3 reads CASRRQGPNQPQHF. In DNA form, the CDR3 reads TGTGCCAGCAGAAGACAGGGACCCAATCAGCCCCAGCATTTT.

The V and J genes are TRBV6-5 and TRBJ2-2, with D possibly matching TRBD1 (5 bases). The germline gives CDR1 MNHEY, CDR2 SVGAGI. Trimming cost V 6 bases and J 2 bases, with 10 bases left between them. The CDR3 has 14 amino acids. The CDR3 reads CASSLTANTGELFF. The CDR3 DNA reads TGTGCCAGCAGCCTGACAGCAAACACCGGGGAGCTGTTTTTT.

The chain combines TRBV5-4 with TRBJ2-5, with TRBD2 identical over 13 bases. Germline V gene sequence: CDR1 SGHNT, CDR2 YYREEE (reference sequence). With V trimmed by 6 bases and J by 5 bases, 7 bases remained unmatched. The CDR3 consists of 15 residues. CDR3 loop: CASTLLAGGRETQYF. CDR3 DNA: TGTGCCAGCACCCTACTAGCGGGGGGGCGTGAGACCCAGTACTTC.

The chain links TRBV14 to TRBJ1-2, with D possibly being TRBD1 (6 bases). The CDR3 covers 14 residues. The V gene lost 1 base and the J gene lost 8 bases, with 14 bases spanning the gap. Germline loops: CDR1 SGHDN, CDR2 FVKESK. CDR3 loop: CASSQGQGRGGYTF. CDR3 bases: TGTGCCAGCAGCCAAGGGCAGGGGCGTGGAGGCTACACCTTC.

The V and J genes are TRBV3-1 (or the pseudogene TRBV3-2) and TRBJ1-6; D gene unclear. V shed 3 bases and J shed 7 bases, with 7 bases lying between them. The CDR3 has 13 residues. Germline CDR1 is LGHDT and CDR2 is YNNKEL (reference sequence). The CDR3 reads CASSQVSNSPLHF. As DNA, the CDR3 is TGTGCCAGCAGCCAGGTTTCCAATTCACCCCTCCACTTT.

The chain is built from TRBV29-1 and TRBJ2-7; D is uncertain. Trimming took 0 bases from V and 6 from J, leaving 9 bases between them. The CDR3 extends over 12 amino acids. The germline gives CDR1 SQVTM, CDR2 ANQGSEA. CDR3 sequence: CSVEDPPPEQYF. The CDR3 bases are TGCAGCGTTGAAGATCCGCCCCCCGAGCAGTACTTC.

The V call is TRBV3-1 (or the pseudogene TRBV3-2), the J call TRBJ1-2; 7 bases match TRBD1. V was pared by 4 bases and J by 8 bases, with 7 bases of the junction left unmatched. CDR1 LGHDT and CDR2 YNNKEL come from the germline V gene (reference sequence). The CDR3 sequence is 13 residues long. The CDR3 region has the DNA TGTGCCAGCAGCCGACAGGGCCTTATAGGCTACACCTTC. It yields the protein CASSRQGLIGYTF.

V gene TRBV29-1 combines with J gene TRBJ2-7; 7 nucleotides align to TRBD1. Germline loops: CDR1 SQVTM, CDR2 ANQGSEA. J gave up 3 bases and V 6 bases, and 14 bases lay outside the gene matches. The CDR3 covers 15 residues. CDR3 sequence: CSVLKLRDSHYEQYF. The CDR3 DNA is TGCAGCGTCCTGAAGCTCCGGGACAGTCACTACGAGCAGTACTTC.

The V and J genes are TRBV19 and TRBJ2-1, with 13 nucleotides matching TRBD2. The CDR3 has 19 amino acids. CDR1 and CDR2 from the germline V gene are LNHDA and SQIVND (reference sequence). Losses at the gene ends were 6 bases for V and 5 bases for J; bases not matched to a gene: 16. The CDR3 spells CASSNLLAGGHRFNNEQFF. In DNA, the CDR3 is TGTGCCAGTAGCAACTTACTAGCGGGGGGGCATCGGTTTAACAATGAGCAGTTCTTC.

This chain uses TRBV18 with TRBJ2-7; TRBD2 aligns across 13 bases. The germline gives CDR1 KGHSH, CDR2 LQKENI. J was trimmed by 1 base and V by 6 bases; bases with no gene match: 6. The length of the CDR3 is 16 residues. The DNA of the CDR3 is TGTGCCAGCTCTCGGACTAGCGGGGGACCTTCCTACGAGCAGTACTTC. Its protein is CASSRTSGGPSYEQYF.

This chain joins TRBV10-3 and TRBJ1-6; D call uncertain. Per germline, CDR1 ENHRY and CDR2 SYGVKD. The length of the CDR3 is 10 residues. With 3 bases removed from V and 13 bases from J, the gap between germline ends came to 4 bases. The CDR3 DNA sequence: TGTGCCATCAGTGATCTTCCCCTCCACTTT. Its translation: CAISDLPLHF.

V is TRBV5-6 and J is TRBJ1-2; D ambiguous. The CDR3 is 13 amino acids. V was pared by 4 bases and J by 1 base, with 8 bases between. The germline V gene encodes CDR1 SGHDT and CDR2 YYEEEE. The CDR3 nucleotides read TGTGCCAGCAGCAAAACAGTTAACTATGGCTACACCTTC. Its protein product is CASSKTVNYGYTF.

V is TRBV5-4 and J is TRBJ2-3; 12 bases line up with TRBD2. The CDR3 is 16 residues long. Germline V lookup: CDR1 SGHNT, CDR2 YYREEE (reference sequence). The J segment lost 5 bases and the V segment lost 4 bases, leaving 8 bases of the junction unmatched. CDR3 amino acids: CASSLRLAGERDTQYF. The DNA of the CDR3 is TGTGCCAGCAGCCTTAGACTAGCGGGGGAGCGAGATACGCAGTATTTT.

The CDR3 DNA reads TGCGCCAGAATAACAGGGGTACAAGAGACCCAGTACTTC. This translates into CARITGVQETQYF. The chain recombines TRBV5-1 with TRBJ2-5, with TRBD1 matching over 7 bases. Unmatched junction bases numbered 6, after V lost 8 bases and J lost 2 bases. This CDR3 has 13 amino acids. Germline values: CDR1 SGHRS, CDR2 YFSETQ.

The chain employs TRBV7-2 and TRBJ1-1, with TRBD1 matching 7 bases. CDR1 SGHTA and CDR2 FQGNSA come from the germline V gene. CDR3 size: 15 residues. The J segment lost 1 base and the V segment lost 5 bases, leaving 7 bases of the junction unmatched. The CDR3 DNA reads as TGTGCCAGCAGCGGCCAAGGACAGGCGAACACTGAAGCTTTCTTT. This sequence encodes CASSGQGQANTEAFF.

The chain carries TRBV23-1 and TRBJ2-5; the D is unclear. TRBV23-1 is marked as an open reading frame, function uncertain. This CDR3 is 16 amino acids long. Trimming took off 0 bases at V and 5 bases at J, with 16 bases between the two ends. The CDR3 here is CASSQSAIHMRETQYF. CDR3 DNA sequence: TGCGCCAGCAGTCAATCGGCCATCCACATGAGGGAGACCCAGTACTTC.